The 27 T cell receptor beta chains presented below share a single source sample, sequenced in a study of blood T cell repertoires in COVID-19. Sequenced by immunoSEQ multiplex PCR; TCRdb stores in-frame clones only, minus some. The sample holds about 210,000 clones, roughly 89% seen once. Material: PBMCs or T cells enriched from blood (not recorded which). The receptor source for this set is a man aged 18 to 29 with acute COVID-19.

The genes are TRBV20-1 and TRBJ2-5; D remains ambiguous. The CDR3 runs to 10 residues. Looked up from germline, CDR1 is DFQATT and CDR2 is SNEGSKA (reference sequence). V was pared by 5 bases and J by 6 bases, with 7 bases between. The CDR3 nucleotides read TGCAGTGCTGTCCTTAAGACCCAGTACTTC. This translates into CSAVLKTQYF.

The genes are TRBV14 and TRBJ2-4; TRBD2 matches 14 bases. The CDR3 totals 18 residues. Germline assignment: CDR1 SGHDN and CDR2 FVKESK. With 4 bases clipped from V and 8 bases from J, the junction kept 13 bases outside the gene matches. As DNA, the CDR3 is TGTGCCAGCAGCCCCCAGACTAGCGGGAGGGGCCTTGGGGACATTCAGTACTTC. This gives the protein CASSPQTSGRGLGDIQYF.

The CDR3 nucleotides read TGTGCCAGCAGTTACTCGTGGAGGATGAACACTGAAGCTTTCTTT. Its protein is CASSYSWRMNTEAFF. The chain is built from TRBV6-5 and TRBJ1-1; D unresolved. Trimming left V 0 bases short and J 0 bases short, with 8 bases between. CDR1 is MNHEY, CDR2 SVGAGI, per germline. There are 15 residues in the CDR3.

The rearrangement joins TRBV9 to TRBJ2-3; 11 bases are a match to TRBD2. Losses at the gene ends were 3 bases for V and 4 bases for J; bases not matched to a gene: 7. Germline V gives CDR1 SGDLS, CDR2 YYNGEE. This CDR3 contains 16 residues. As DNA, the CDR3 is TGTGCCAGCAGCGAAGAGACTAGCGGGAACGCAGATACGCAGTATTTT. Its translation: CASSEETSGNADTQYF.

The chain recombines TRBV27 with TRBJ2-1, with TRBD2 matching over 11 bases. Germline lookup yields CDR1 MNHEY and CDR2 SMNVEV (reference sequence). The length of the CDR3 is 15 residues. V trimming: 7 bases; J trimming: 6 bases; junction bases outside the gene matches: 8. The CDR3 spells CASTAGTSGFNEQFF. The CDR3 region has the DNA TGTGCCAGCACGGCGGGGACTAGCGGATTCAATGAGCAGTTCTTC.

The gene calls are TRBV4-1 and TRBJ2-7; 10 positions agree with TRBD2. The germline V gene has CDR1 MGHRA and CDR2 YSYEKL. V was pared by 1 base and J by 3 bases, with 3 bases of the junction left unmatched. The CDR3 totals 15 residues. The DNA of the CDR3 is TGCGCCAGCAGCCAAGGGCTAGCGGGAGTCTACGAGCAGTACTTC. Translating gives CASSQGLAGVYEQYF.

This chain joins TRBV28 and TRBJ2-5; tentative D call: TRBD1 (5 bases). V lost 1 base and J 6 bases, leaving 9 bases between the germline ends. The CDR3 is made up of 13 amino acids. Germline V CDR1 and CDR2: MDHEN, SYDVKM. The CDR3 spells CASSLFRAKTQYF. The CDR3 bases are TGTGCCAGCAGTTTATTCAGGGCAAAGACCCAGTACTTC.

The chain combines TRBV5-8 with TRBJ1-5; TRBD1 is a possible D gene (6 bases). Between the trimmed V and J ends, which lost 3 bases and 6 bases, there was a span of 13 bases. CDR1 and CDR2 from the germline V gene are SGHTS and YDEGEE. The CDR3 is 14 residues long. The CDR3: CASSYGRGSQPQHF. Here the CDR3 DNA reads TGTGCCAGCAGCTATGGCAGGGGTAGTCAGCCCCAGCATTTT.

The chain has TRBV30 and TRBJ1-1, with 7 bases lining up with TRBD1. Trimming at V came to 4 bases and at J to 4 bases, leaving 3 bases not matched to a gene. CDR3 length: 12 residues. Germline CDR1 and CDR2: GTSNPN and SVGIG (reference sequence). CDR3 loop: CAWTAGGTEAFF. DNA of the CDR3: TGTGCCTGGACCGCAGGGGGCACTGAAGCTTTCTTT. Complete variable domain (other parts from reference TRBV30 and TRBJ1-1): SQTIHQWPATLVQPVGSPLSLECTVEGTSNPNLYWYRQAAGRGLQLLFYSVGIGQISSEVPQNLSASRPQDRQFILSSKKLLLSDSGFYLCAWTAGGTEAFFGQGTRLTVV.

V is TRBV4-2 and J is TRBJ1-3; 7 bases are shared with TRBD1. Germline-derived CDR1 and CDR2 are LGHNA and YNFKEQ. The CDR3 sequence is 16 residues long. Losses at the gene ends were 2 bases for V and 0 bases for J; bases not matched to a gene: 4. CDR3 region: CASSQLGQVSGNTIYF. The CDR3 nucleotides are TGTGCCAGCAGCCAACTAGGACAGGTCTCTGGAAACACCATATATTTT.

The rearrangement links TRBV28 to TRBJ2-7; D might be TRBD2 (5 bases). The CDR3 sequence is 16 residues long. The V gene's germline CDR1 is MDHEN and CDR2 SYDVKM. V shed 7 bases and J shed 0 bases, with 19 bases lying between them. CDR3 DNA: TGTGCCAGCACCGCTTCCGAGGAGAGGGACTCCTACGAGCAGTACTTC. It is translated as CASTASEERDSYEQYF.

This clone appeared a single time. The genes are TRBV4-1 and TRBJ2-2, with 12 bases identical to TRBD2. After removal of 1 base from V and 7 bases from J, the junction contained 4 bases not matched to a gene. CDR3 size: 16 residues. Germline CDR1 MGHRA, CDR2 YSYEKL. CDR3 residues: CASSQGTSGTGGELFF. In DNA form, the CDR3 reads TGCGCCAGCAGCCAAGGGACTAGCGGGACAGGCGGGGAGCTGTTTTTT.

The chain combines TRBV4-3 with TRBJ1-1, with TRBD1 matching over 8 bases. V trimming: 1 base; J trimming: 5 bases; junction bases outside the gene matches: 12. The V gene's germline CDR1 is LGHNA and CDR2 YSLEER. The CDR3 runs 17 residues. CDR3 coding DNA: TGCGCCAGCAGCCAAGCCACCGGGACAGGTAGGGCGACTGAAGCTTTCTTT. It codes for CASSQATGTGRATEAFF.

This clone appeared a single time. The chain combines TRBV7-2 with TRBJ1-2; the D gene is possibly TRBD1 (5 bases). Trimming removed 6 bases at V and 4 bases at J, with 15 bases between. CDR1 is SGHTA, CDR2 FQGNSA, per germline. The CDR3 is 14 amino acids. The CDR3 sequence: CASSDARQIYGYTF. The CDR3 bases are TGTGCCAGCAGTGATGCCCGACAGATCTATGGCTACACCTTC. Supplemented by reference TRBV7-2 and TRBJ1-2, the full variable domain reads GAGVSQSPSNKVTEKGKDVELRCDPISGHTALYWYRQSLGQGLEFLIYFQGNSAPDKSGLPSDRFSAERTGGSVSTLTIQRTQQEDSAVYLCASSDARQIYGYTFGSGTRLTVV.

V gene TRBV30 combines with J gene TRBJ2-7; D possibly corresponds to TRBD1 (5 bases). The CDR3 has 16 residues. Germline V gives CDR1 GTSNPN, CDR2 SVGIG (reference sequence). V was shortened by 2 bases and J by 3 bases, with 20 bases between the two germline ends. The CDR3 nucleotides read TGTGCCTGGAGTAAGAGTTGGGCAGGGAATAGCTACGAGCAGTACTTC. It specifies CAWSKSWAGNSYEQYF.

V usage is TRBV18 and J usage is TRBJ1-2; maybe TRBD1 (5 bases). Trimming pared 0 bases from V and 1 base from J, leaving 9 bases between. The CDR3 length is 15 residues. In germline, CDR1 is KGHSH, CDR2 LQKENI. In DNA, the CDR3 is TGTGCCAGCTCACCACCGATAGGGGTTAACTATGGCTACACCTTC. Protein sequence: CASSPPIGVNYGYTF.

This sequence joins TRBV18 and TRBJ2-7; D might be TRBD1 (6 bases). CDR3 size: 14 residues. Trimming shortened V by 6 bases and J by 0 bases, and 12 bases separated the two germline ends. Germline assignment: CDR1 KGHSH and CDR2 LQKENI. The CDR3 sequence: CASSEQGYSYEQYF. Here the CDR3 DNA reads TGTGCCAGCTCGGAACAGGGATACTCCTACGAGCAGTACTTC.

V is TRBV28 and J is TRBJ2-7; 8 bases agree with TRBD1. The CDR3 has 14 residues. Germline CDR1 MDHEN, CDR2 SYDVKM. V was clipped by 6 bases and J by 3 bases; unmatched bases: 7. The CDR3 here is CASSAPGQGYEQYF. The CDR3 nucleotides are TGTGCCAGCAGCGCTCCCGGACAGGGCTACGAGCAGTACTTC.

The chain carries TRBV5-1 and TRBJ1-5, with 9 bases that match TRBD1. The CDR3 loop spans 15 amino acids. The V gene's germline CDR1 is SGHRS and CDR2 YFSETQ. The ends lost 4 bases at V and 3 bases at J; junction bases unmatched: 5. This CDR3 reads CASSAGDRDNQPQHF. DNA of the CDR3: TGCGCCAGCAGCGCCGGGGACAGGGACAATCAGCCCCAGCATTTT.

The rearrangement links TRBV28 to TRBJ1-2; unclear D gene. CDR1 MDHEN and CDR2 SYDVKM come from the germline V gene. This CDR3 region has 13 residues. Trimming took off 3 bases at V and 0 bases at J, with 5 bases between the two ends. The CDR3 region has the DNA TGTGCCAGCAGTTTGATAGCTAACTATGGCTACACCTTC. This sequence encodes CASSLIANYGYTF.

The chain carries TRBV4-1 and TRBJ1-2; TRBD1 matches 8 bases. The CDR3 has 14 amino acids. V dropped 4 bases and J dropped 5; count of bases not matched to a gene: 6. Per germline, CDR1 MGHRA and CDR2 YSYEKL. DNA of the CDR3: TGCGCCAGCAGCCCTGGACAGGGTGGGTATGGCTACACCTTC. Translated, it gives CASSPGQGGYGYTF.

The chain combines TRBV19 with TRBJ2-1, with 13 bases that match TRBD2. V lost 6 bases and J lost 6; bases outside the gene matches: 8. CDR1 LNHDA and CDR2 SQIVND come from the germline V gene (reference sequence). The CDR3 runs 16 residues. CDR3 in amino acids: CASSPPLAGGPNEQFF. CDR3 nucleotides: TGTGCCAGTAGCCCCCCACTAGCGGGAGGGCCCAATGAGCAGTTCTTC.

V is TRBV2 and J is TRBJ2-1; TRBD2 might be the D (7 bases). The V end lost 10 bases, the J end lost 2 bases, and 18 bases lay between the germline ends. The CDR3 contains 15 residues. Germline V gene lookup returns CDR1 SNHLY and CDR2 FYNNEI. The CDR3 here is CATLRGRAPYNEQFF. The CDR3 coding sequence is TGTGCCACCCTAAGGGGGAGGGCACCCTACAATGAGCAGTTCTTC.

The chain joins TRBV4-2 to TRBJ1-5; possibly TRBD1 for D (5 bases). Germline lookup yields CDR1 LGHNA and CDR2 YNFKEQ. The CDR3 sequence is 21 residues long. The germline V and J ends were trimmed by 0 bases and 0 bases, with 24 bases remaining between them. CDR3 region: CASSQERGGTQGPYSNQPQHF. The DNA of the CDR3 is TGTGCCAGCAGCCAAGAACGTGGTGGGACTCAAGGGCCATATAGCAATCAGCCCCAGCATTTT.

The chain uses TRBV29-1 and TRBJ2-7, with a tentative D call TRBD1 (6 bases). Germline V gene data show CDR1 as SQVTM and CDR2 as ANQGSEA. The CDR3 totals 15 residues. Trimming stripped 3 bases from V and 7 bases from J, with 22 bases between. CDR3 amino acids: CSVEQLRVRGKEQYF. The CDR3 region has the DNA TGCAGCGTTGAGCAGTTAAGGGTGAGGGGGAAAGAGCAGTACTTC.

V and J are TRBV2 and TRBJ2-1; 8 nucleotides line up with TRBD1. The V gene end was trimmed by 6 bases and the J gene end by 8 bases; junction bases not matched to a gene: 15. The germline V gene has CDR1 SNHLY and CDR2 FYNNEI. This CDR3 comprises 16 residues. The CDR3 loop is CASSDARDRTYDEQFF. The CDR3 DNA sequence: TGTGCCAGCAGCGACGCCCGGGACAGGACGTACGATGAGCAGTTCTTC.

The chain carries TRBV30 and TRBJ2-3; TRBD1 aligns across 7 bases. Germline CDR1 GTSNPN, CDR2 SVGIG (reference sequence). V shed 5 bases, J shed 2 bases, and the junction held 7 bases outside the gene matches. This CDR3 has 14 residues. The CDR3: CAWDRDSSTDTQYF. In nucleotides, the CDR3 is TGTGCCTGGGACCGGGACAGTTCCACAGATACGCAGTATTTT.